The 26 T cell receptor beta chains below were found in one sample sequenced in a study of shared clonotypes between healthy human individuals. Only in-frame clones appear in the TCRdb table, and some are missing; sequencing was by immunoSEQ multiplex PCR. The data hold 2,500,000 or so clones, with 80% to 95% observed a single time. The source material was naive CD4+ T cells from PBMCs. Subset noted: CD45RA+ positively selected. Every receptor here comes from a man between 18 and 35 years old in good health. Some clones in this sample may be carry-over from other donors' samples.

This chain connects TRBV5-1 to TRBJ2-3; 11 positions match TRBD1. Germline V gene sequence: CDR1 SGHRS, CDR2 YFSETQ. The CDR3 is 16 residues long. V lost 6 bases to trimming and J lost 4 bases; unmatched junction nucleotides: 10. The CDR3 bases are TGCGCCAGCACCCTCCTTAGGGGACAGGGGGCAGATACGCAGTATTTT. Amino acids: CASTLLRGQGADTQYF.

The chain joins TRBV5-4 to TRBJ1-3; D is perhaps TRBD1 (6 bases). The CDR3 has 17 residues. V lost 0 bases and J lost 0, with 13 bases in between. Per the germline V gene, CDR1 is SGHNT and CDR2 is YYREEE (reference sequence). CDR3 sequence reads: CASSLEAGTISGNTIYF. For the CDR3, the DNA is TGTGCCAGCAGCTTGGAGGCCGGGACAATCTCTGGAAACACCATATATTTT.

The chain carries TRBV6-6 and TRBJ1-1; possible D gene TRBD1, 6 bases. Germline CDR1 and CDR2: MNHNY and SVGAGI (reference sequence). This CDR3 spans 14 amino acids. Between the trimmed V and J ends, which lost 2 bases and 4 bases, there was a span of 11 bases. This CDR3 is CASSYRQGSTEAFF. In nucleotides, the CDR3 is TGTGCCAGCAGTTACCGCCAGGGGAGCACTGAAGCTTTCTTT.

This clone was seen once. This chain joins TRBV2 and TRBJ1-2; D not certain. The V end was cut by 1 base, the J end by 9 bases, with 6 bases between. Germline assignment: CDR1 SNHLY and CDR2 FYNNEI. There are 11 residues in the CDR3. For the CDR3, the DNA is TGTGCCAGCAGTGAAGTCGACAGCTACACCTTC. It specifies CASSEVDSYTF.

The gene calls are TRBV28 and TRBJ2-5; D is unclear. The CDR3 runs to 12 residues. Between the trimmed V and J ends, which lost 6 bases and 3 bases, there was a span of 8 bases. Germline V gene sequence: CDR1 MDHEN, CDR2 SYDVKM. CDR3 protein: CASRDLEETQYF. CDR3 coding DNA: TGTGCCAGCAGGGATCTGGAAGAGACCCAGTACTTC.

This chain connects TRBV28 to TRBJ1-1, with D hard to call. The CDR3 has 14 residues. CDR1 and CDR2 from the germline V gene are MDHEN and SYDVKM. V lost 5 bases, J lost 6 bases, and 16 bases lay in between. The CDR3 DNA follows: TGTGCCAGCAGTCCGCGACGAGGGTCTGCTGAAGCTTTCTTT. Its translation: CASSPRRGSAEAFF.

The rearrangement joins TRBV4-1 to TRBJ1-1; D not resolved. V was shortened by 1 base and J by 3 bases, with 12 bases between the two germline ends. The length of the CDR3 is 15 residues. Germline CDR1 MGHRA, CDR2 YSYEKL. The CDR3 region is CASSQALSTYTEAFF. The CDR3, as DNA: TGCGCCAGCAGCCAAGCATTATCCACTTACACTGAAGCTTTCTTT.

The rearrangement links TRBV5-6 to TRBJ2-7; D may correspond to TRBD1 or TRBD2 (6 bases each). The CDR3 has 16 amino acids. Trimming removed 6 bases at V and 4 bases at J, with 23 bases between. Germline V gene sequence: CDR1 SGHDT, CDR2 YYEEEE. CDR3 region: CASIWGAGSETYEQYF. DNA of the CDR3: TGTGCCAGCATCTGGGGGGCCGGGTCGGAAACTTACGAGCAGTACTTC.

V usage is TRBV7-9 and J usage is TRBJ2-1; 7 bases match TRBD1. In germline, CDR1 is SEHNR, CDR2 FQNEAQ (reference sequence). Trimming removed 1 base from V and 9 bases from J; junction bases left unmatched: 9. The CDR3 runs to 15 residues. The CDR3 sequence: CASSLGPRGRAEQFF. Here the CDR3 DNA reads TGTGCCAGCAGCTTAGGCCCTAGGGGGCGGGCTGAGCAGTTCTTC.

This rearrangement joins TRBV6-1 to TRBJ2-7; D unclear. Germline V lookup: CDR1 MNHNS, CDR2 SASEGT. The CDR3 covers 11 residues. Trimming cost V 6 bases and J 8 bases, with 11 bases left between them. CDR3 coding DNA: TGTGCCAGCAGCTTTGGGGAAAAGCAGTACTTC. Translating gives CASSFGEKQYF.

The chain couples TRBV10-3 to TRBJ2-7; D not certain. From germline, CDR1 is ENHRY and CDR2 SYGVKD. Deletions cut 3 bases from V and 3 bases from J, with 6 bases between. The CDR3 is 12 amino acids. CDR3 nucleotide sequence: TGTGCCATCAGTGAACGGATCTACGAGCAGTACTTC. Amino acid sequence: CAISERIYEQYF.

This chain's CDR3 is CASGTVPPLREEQYEQYF. The DNA for the CDR3 is TGTGCCAGCGGAACCGTTCCCCCGTTGCGGGAGGAACAATACGAGCAGTACTTC. The chain has TRBV27 and TRBJ2-7; 8 nucleotides match TRBD2. In germline, CDR1 is MNHEY, CDR2 SMNVEV (reference sequence). This CDR3 comprises 18 residues. V gave up 8 bases and J gave up 4 bases; unmatched junction bases: 22.

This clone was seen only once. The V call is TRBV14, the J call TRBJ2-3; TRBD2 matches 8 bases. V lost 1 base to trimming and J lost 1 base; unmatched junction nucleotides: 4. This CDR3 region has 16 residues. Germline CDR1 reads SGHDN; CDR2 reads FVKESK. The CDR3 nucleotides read TGTGCCAGCAGCCAAGCAACCGGGAGGGGCACAGATACGCAGTATTTT. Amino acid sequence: CASSQATGRGTDTQYF.

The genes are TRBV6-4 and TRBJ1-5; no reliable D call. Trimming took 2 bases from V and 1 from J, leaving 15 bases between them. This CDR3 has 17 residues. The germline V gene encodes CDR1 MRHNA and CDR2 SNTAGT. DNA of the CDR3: TGTGCCAGCAGTGACAGGACCTCAGAGGAGAGCAATCAGCCCCAGCATTTT. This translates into CASSDRTSEESNQPQHF.

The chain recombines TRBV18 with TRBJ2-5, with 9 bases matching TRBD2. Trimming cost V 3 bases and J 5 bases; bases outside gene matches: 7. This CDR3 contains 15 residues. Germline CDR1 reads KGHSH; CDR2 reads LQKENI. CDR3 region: CASSPSSGRPETQYF. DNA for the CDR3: TGTGCCAGCTCACCGAGTAGCGGGAGACCGGAGACCCAGTACTTC.

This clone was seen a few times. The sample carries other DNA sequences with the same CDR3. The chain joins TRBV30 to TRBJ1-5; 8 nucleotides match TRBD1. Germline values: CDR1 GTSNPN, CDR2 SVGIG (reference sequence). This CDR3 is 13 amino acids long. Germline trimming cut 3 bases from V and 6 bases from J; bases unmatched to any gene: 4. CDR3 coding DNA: TGTGCCTGGAGCGAAGACAGGGGTCAGCCCCAGCATTTT. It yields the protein CAWSEDRGQPQHF.

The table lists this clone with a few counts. The CDR3 region is CASSPAGQTSEAFF. The CDR3, as DNA: TGCGCCAGCAGCCCGGCGGGACAAACGAGTGAAGCTTTCTTT. The chain is built from TRBV5-1 and TRBJ1-1; D is possibly TRBD1 (6 bases). Germline V CDR1 and CDR2: SGHRS, YFSETQ. The CDR3 sequence is 14 residues long. The ends were cut back, 4 bases at V and 7 bases at J, with 17 bases in the middle. Variable domain in full (rest from reference TRBV5-1 and TRBJ1-1): KAGVTQTPRYLIKTRGQQVTLSCSPISGHRSVSWYQQTPGQGLQFLFEYFSETQRNKGNFPGRFSGRQFSNSRSEMNVSTLELGDSALYLCASSPAGQTSEAFFGQGTRLTVV.

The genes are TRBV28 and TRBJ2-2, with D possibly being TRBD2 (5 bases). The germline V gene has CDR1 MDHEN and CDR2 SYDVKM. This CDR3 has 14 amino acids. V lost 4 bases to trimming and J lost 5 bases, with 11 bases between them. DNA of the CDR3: TGTGCCAGCAGTTCCCGACGGGGAACCGGGGAGCTGTTTTTT. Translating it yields CASSSRRGTGELFF.

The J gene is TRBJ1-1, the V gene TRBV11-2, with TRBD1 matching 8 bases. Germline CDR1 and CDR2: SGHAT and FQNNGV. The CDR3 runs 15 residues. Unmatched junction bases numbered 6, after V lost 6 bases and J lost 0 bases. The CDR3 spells CASRKPGQVNTEAFF. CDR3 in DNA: TGTGCCAGCAGGAAGCCGGGACAGGTGAACACTGAAGCTTTCTTT.

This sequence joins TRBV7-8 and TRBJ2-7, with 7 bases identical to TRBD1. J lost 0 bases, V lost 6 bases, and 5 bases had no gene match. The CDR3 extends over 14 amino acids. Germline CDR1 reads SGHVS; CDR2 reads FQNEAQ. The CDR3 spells CASRSGTASYEQYF. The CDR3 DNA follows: TGTGCCAGCAGATCCGGGACAGCCTCCTACGAGCAGTACTTC.

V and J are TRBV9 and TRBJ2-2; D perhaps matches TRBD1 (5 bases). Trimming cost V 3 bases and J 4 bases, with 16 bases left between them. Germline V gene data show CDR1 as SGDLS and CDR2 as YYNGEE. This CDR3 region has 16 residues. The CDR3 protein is CASSAAGNGVTGELFF. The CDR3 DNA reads TGTGCCAGCAGCGCCGCAGGGAATGGGGTCACCGGGGAGCTGTTTTTT.

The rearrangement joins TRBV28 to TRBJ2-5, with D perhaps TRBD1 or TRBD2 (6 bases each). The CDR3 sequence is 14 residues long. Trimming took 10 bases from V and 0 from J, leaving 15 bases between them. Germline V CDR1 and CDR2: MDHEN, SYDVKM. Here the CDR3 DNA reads TGTGCCACCTATGGAGGGGGTGACCAAGAGACCCAGTACTTC. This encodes CATYGGGDQETQYF.

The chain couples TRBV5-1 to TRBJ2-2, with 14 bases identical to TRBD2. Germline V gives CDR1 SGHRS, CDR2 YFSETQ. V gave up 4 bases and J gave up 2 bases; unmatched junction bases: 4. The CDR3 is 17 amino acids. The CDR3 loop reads CASSPGTSGGNTGELFF. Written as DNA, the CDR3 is TGCGCCAGCAGCCCCGGGACTAGCGGGGGAAACACCGGGGAGCTGTTTTTT.

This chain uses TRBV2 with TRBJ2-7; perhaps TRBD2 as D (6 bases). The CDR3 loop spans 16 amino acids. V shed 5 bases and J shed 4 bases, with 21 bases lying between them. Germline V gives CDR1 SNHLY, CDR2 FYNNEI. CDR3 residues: CASSQGLEALGYEQYF. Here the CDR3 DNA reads TGTGCCAGCAGTCAGGGACTGGAAGCCTTAGGTTACGAGCAGTACTTC.

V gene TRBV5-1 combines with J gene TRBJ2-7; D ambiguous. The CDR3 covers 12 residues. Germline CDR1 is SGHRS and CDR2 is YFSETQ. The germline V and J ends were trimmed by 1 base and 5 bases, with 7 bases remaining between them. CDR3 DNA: TGCGCCAGCAGCTTGAAGGGTGACGAGCAGTACTTC. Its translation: CASSLKGDEQYF.

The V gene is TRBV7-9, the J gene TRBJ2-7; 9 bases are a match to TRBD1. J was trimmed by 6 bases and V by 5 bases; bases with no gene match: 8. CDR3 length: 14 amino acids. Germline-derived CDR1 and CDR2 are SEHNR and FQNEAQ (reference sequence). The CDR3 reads CASSQGTGHGEQYF. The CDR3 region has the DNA TGTGCCAGCAGCCAGGGGACAGGGCATGGCGAGCAGTACTTC.